This record concerns one TCR beta chain sequence. Antigen unknown. Data came from immunoSEQ multiplex PCR; TCRdb stores just in-frame clones and leaves some out. The sample has roughly 400,000 clones; approximately 89% are singletons. This sample stems from a study of Ad26.COV2.S vaccination and SARS-CoV-2 variants. Documented treatment: roughly 19 received Ad26.COV2.S at low or high dose, single or two shots; 5 received placebo; per-sample allocation not given. Samples analyzed were those drawn on day 63 after the first vaccine or placebo injection. Study findings and constraints: Responses of spike-specific T cells (both CD8+ and CD4+) reportedly showed substantial breadth after vaccination.

The germline gives CDR1 SGHTA, CDR2 FQGTGA. V shed 0 bases and J shed 6 bases, with 9 bases lying between them. This CDR3 comprises 13 residues. This material consisted of peripheral blood, taken in a trial of Ad26.COV2.S vaccine versus placebo. The TCR comes from a person aged 18 to 59 who received the Ad26.COV2.S COVID-19 vaccine or a placebo. The chain combines TRBV7-3 with TRBJ2-7; the D is unclear. CDR3 sequence (DNA): TGTGCCAGCAGCTTAACTTACGGAGTCGAGCAGTACTTC. Translated: CASSLTYGVEQYF. Full variable domain (rest looked up from reference TRBV7-3 and TRBJ2-7): GAGVSQTPSNKVTEKGKYVELRCDPISGHTALYWYRQSLGQGPEFLIYFQGTGAADDSGLPNDRFFAVRPEGSVSTLKIQRTERGDSAVYLCASSLTYGVEQYFGPGTRLTVT.